One and the same sample provided the 29 T cell receptor beta chains below, sequenced in a study of CD4 and CD8 cells across lung adenocarcinoma regions. MiXCR, applied by TCRdb to the PCR reads, yields one record per CDR3 protein. The profile shows 13,000 or so distinct CDR3 sequences, around 40% of them singletons. What was sequenced was CD4+ T cells from the center of a lung tumor. The source of these receptors is a male donor with lung adenocarcinoma. The CD4 and CD8 labels of this study may be unreliable.

By sample fraction, this clonotype is large. DNA of the CDR3: TGTGTCTCTGGGCCAGGGCAAGAGACCCAGTACTTC. It specifies CVSGPGQETQYF. This chain uses TRBV6-1 with TRBJ2-5; D perhaps matches TRBD1 (5 bases). This CDR3 spans 12 amino acids. CDR1 is MNHNS and CDR2 is SASEGT in the germline V gene.

This clonotype was counted at least ten times. The rearrangement uses TRBV6-2 or TRBV6-3 and TRBJ2-7; D call uncertain. Germline CDR1 and CDR2: MNHEY and SVGEGT. This CDR3 contains 14 residues. Trimming cost V 0 bases and J 0 bases, with 6 bases left between them. Here the CDR3 DNA reads TGTGCCAGCAGTTACTCCCCTTACTCCTACGAGCAGTACTTC. As protein: CASSYSPYSYEQYF.

Within the sample, this clonotype is medium-sized. The chain uses TRBV6-1 and TRBJ2-2; TRBD2 is a possible D gene (6 bases). Germline CDR1 reads MNHNS; CDR2 reads SASEGT. The CDR3 runs 20 residues. Trimming left V 6 bases short and J 1 base short, with 27 bases between. The CDR3 DNA reads TGTGCCAGCAGACGATCCCCTATGGCGGGGTGGATTAGGAACACCGGGGAGCTGTTTTTT. This codes for CASRRSPMAGWIRNTGELFF.

The J gene is TRBJ2-5, the V gene TRBV6-1, with D tentatively TRBD2 (6 bases). Germline CDR1 reads MNHNS; CDR2 reads SASEGT. V lost 2 bases and J lost 11, with 30 bases in between. The CDR3 has 18 residues. CDR3 in amino acids: CASSERAGRGRAQEIQYF. The CDR3 region has the DNA TGTGCCAGCAGTGAAAGGGCAGGGCGGGGCCGAGCCCAAGAGATTCAGTACTTC.

The chain employs TRBV27 and TRBJ2-1; TRBD2 aligns across 8 bases. Germline loops: CDR1 MNHEY, CDR2 SMNVEV (reference sequence). V trimming: 3 bases; J trimming: 0 bases; junction bases outside the gene matches: 4. This CDR3 is built from 16 residues. CDR3 DNA sequence: TGTGCCAGCAGTTTCCGACTAGCGCACTCCTACAATGAGCAGTTCTTC. Protein sequence: CASSFRLAHSYNEQFF.

This clonotype counts as large. V gene TRBV27 combines with J gene TRBJ2-1; D gene ambiguous. Germline CDR1 MNHEY, CDR2 SMNVEV (reference sequence). This CDR3 has 13 residues. Trimming pared 8 bases from V and 7 bases from J, leaving 15 bases between. Written as DNA, the CDR3 is TGTGCCAGCGGGTGGGGTTTGGGAAATGAGCAGTTCTTC. Translating it yields CASGWGLGNEQFF.

The genes are TRBV12-3 or TRBV12-4 and TRBJ2-1, with D maybe TRBD2 (6 bases). The better agreement between TRBJ2-5 and the DNA end casts doubt on the J call. This CDR3 has 14 residues. CDR3 sequence: CASSSTRAGETQYF. The DNA of the CDR3 is TGTGCCAGCAGTTCAACTAGGGCGGGGGAGACCCAGTACTTC.

On this clonotype itself: The junction does not match germline at one end; this may be a read error. The rearrangement links TRBV10-3 to TRBJ2-5, with D possibly matching TRBD1 (6 bases). The germline V gene encodes CDR1 ENHRY and CDR2 SYGVKD. The CDR3 runs 14 residues. The CDR3 DNA is TGTGCGGGGAGTGGGGGCTGGGGCCAAGAGACCCAGTATTTC. Translating gives CAGSGGWGQETQYF.

By its share, this clonotype is medium-sized (0.01 to 0.1%). A read error may account for a junction end that differs from germline. The V and J genes are TRBV10-2 and TRBJ2-1; D might be TRBD1 or TRBD2, each matching 6 bases. The CDR3 contains 11 residues. CDR1 is WSHSY and CDR2 is SAAADI in the germline V gene. The CDR3 protein is CASTEGGEQFF. For the CDR3, the DNA is TGCGCCAGCACTGAGGGGGGTGAGCAGTTCTTC.

In its sample, this clonotype was seen many times. The rearrangement joins TRBV6-5 to TRBJ1-4; TRBD1 matches at 8 bases. The junction had 13 bases not matched to a gene; V was cut back by 1 base and J by 3 bases. CDR3 length equals 19 residues. Germline CDR1 reads MNHEY; CDR2 reads SVGAGI. The CDR3 DNA sequence: TGTGCCAGCAGTTACTATATCGGACAGGGAGATACGGCTAATGAAAAACTGTTTTTT. Residues: CASSYYIGQGDTANEKLFF.

The rearrangement uses TRBV4-1 and TRBJ2-1; perhaps TRBD2 as D (6 bases). The J call may be mistaken, given a closer DNA end match to TRBJ2-5. The CDR3 sequence is 17 residues long. The germline gives CDR1 MGHRA, CDR2 YSYEKL. The CDR3 sequence is CASSQVPPEGSPETQYF. CDR3 coding DNA: TGCGCCAGCAGCCAAGTGCCCCCGGAGGGATCCCCAGAGACCCAGTACTTC.

Details on this clonotype: A junction boundary mismatches the germline segment, possibly from a read error. The genes are TRBV6-1 and TRBJ1-5; 8 positions agree with TRBD1. Per the germline V gene, CDR1 is MNHNS and CDR2 is SASEGT. The CDR3 loop spans 18 amino acids. The CDR3 loop reads CASSDVAGGEAGNQSQHF. CDR3 sequence (DNA): TGTGCCAGCAGTGATGTCGCAGGGGGCGAGGCAGGCAATCAGTCCCAGCATTTT.

The gene calls are TRBV10-3 and TRBJ2-3, with D unclear. This CDR3 comprises 15 residues. Per germline, CDR1 ENHRY and CDR2 SYGVKD. The CDR3 sequence is CVLRLQSVITDTQYF. CDR3 DNA sequence: TGTGTCCTGAGACTCCAGTCTGTGATTACAGATACGCAGTATTTT.

This clonotype appeared a few times. This chain uses TRBV27 with TRBJ2-4, with D perhaps matching TRBD1 (6 bases). From germline, CDR1 is MNHEY and CDR2 SMNVEV (reference sequence). CDR3 length: 16 residues. V gave up 2 bases and J gave up 10 bases, with 21 bases separating them. In DNA, the CDR3 is TGTGCCAGCAGTTTAATCGGGACACTCCTCACAGATATTCAGTACTTC. Translating gives CASSLIGTLLTDIQYF.

The chain recombines TRBV12-3 or TRBV12-4 with TRBJ2-1; 11 nucleotides align to TRBD2. The CDR3 is made up of 14 amino acids. After removal of 5 bases from V and 6 bases from J, the junction contained 3 bases not matched to a gene. The CDR3 loop reads CASSPGTSGNEQFF. CDR3 nucleotides: TGTGCCAGCAGTCCCGGGACTAGCGGCAATGAGCAGTTCTTC.

Concerning this clonotype itself: This could be a read error, since a much larger clone is one nucleotide away. The rearrangement joins TRBV4-1 to TRBJ2-6, with a weak D call TRBD1 (5 bases). CDR3 size: 14 residues. CDR1 is MGHRA, CDR2 YSYEKL, per germline. The CDR3 coding sequence is TGCGCCAGCAGCCAAAGATCTGGGGCCAACGTCCTGAATTTC. Protein product: CASSQRSGANVLNF.

This clonotype was counted at least ten times. This chain uses TRBV6-5 with TRBJ2-7; 10 bases are a match to TRBD2. The CDR3 has 17 amino acids. The germline CDR1 and CDR2 sequences are MNHEY and SVGAGI. The V and J ends lost 0 bases and 5 bases, in that order; junction bases with no gene match: 10. Here the CDR3 reads CASSYSGLAGVYNEQYF. In DNA, the CDR3 is TGTGCCAGCAGTTACTCCGGGCTAGCGGGAGTATATAACGAGCAGTACTTC.

The rearrangement links TRBV6-1 to TRBJ2-5, with TRBD2 matching over 7 bases. From germline, CDR1 is MNHNS and CDR2 SASEGT. This CDR3 is built from 18 residues. CDR3 in DNA: TGTGCGGGCAGTGGAGCGGGGACCGGGGTTTTTGGCCAAGACACTCAGTACTTC. It is translated as CAGSGAGTGVFGQDTQYF.

This clonotype is classed as medium-sized (0.01 to 0.1%). The J gene is TRBJ2-1, the V gene TRBV6-6; 10 bases are a match to TRBD2. The CDR3 extends over 15 amino acids. V was pared by 2 bases and J by 7 bases, with 5 bases of the junction left unmatched. Germline lookup yields CDR1 MNHNY and CDR2 SVGAGI (reference sequence). Here the CDR3 DNA reads TGTGCCAGCAGTTACGAAGCGGGAGGGTCGAATGAGCAGTTCTTC. Its translation is CASSYEAGGSNEQFF.

About this clonotype: The missing conserved phenylalanine or tryptophan at the end of this CDR3 makes a read error likely. The limits of the CDR3 on the DNA are not certain, so only TCRdb's listed CDR3 is given. V and J are TRBV10-2 and TRBJ2-1; TRBD1 reflects the table's D call only, with no check against the DNA. Germline CDR1 is WSHSY and CDR2 is SAAADI. The CDR3 is 9 amino acids long, termini counted. Here the CDR3 reads CATTVSRVP.

The chain carries TRBV4-1 and TRBJ2-3; D possibly matches TRBD1 or TRBD2 (5 bases each). Germline lookup yields CDR1 MGHRA and CDR2 YSYEKL. The CDR3 sequence is 17 residues long. Trimming took 5 bases from V and 6 from J, leaving 24 bases between them. This chain's CDR3 is CASSTPPRDAVADTQYF. For the CDR3, the DNA is TGCGCCAGCAGCACCCCTCCGAGGGACGCGGTAGCGGATACGCAGTATTTT.

In this sample, this clonotype turned up a few times. The chain links TRBV4-1 to TRBJ1-2; D gene ambiguous. The ends were cut back, 0 bases at V and 8 bases at J, with 10 bases in the middle. CDR1 MGHRA and CDR2 YSYEKL come from the germline V gene. The CDR3 sequence is 13 residues long. DNA of the CDR3: TGCGCCAGCAGCCAAGATAAAGTTGAGGGCTACACCTTC. This codes for CASSQDKVEGYTF.

For this clonotype: One end of the junction does not line up with germline, which may come from a read error. In DNA, the CDR3 is TGCGGCAACCCGGGGCGGGTAGCCAAAAACACGCAGTATTTC. Translation: CGNPGRVAKNTQYF. The chain employs TRBV10-2 and TRBJ2-4; D possibly uses TRBD1 or TRBD2 (5 bases each). Germline lookup yields CDR1 WSHSY and CDR2 SAAADI. The CDR3 spans 14 residues.

CDR3 loop: CASVRDRSSYEQYF. The CDR3 DNA follows: TGTGCCAGCGTAAGGGACAGAAGCTCCTACGAGCAGTACTTC. The genes are TRBV6-2 or TRBV6-3 and TRBJ2-7; the match to TRBD1 covers 7 bases. The ends lost 8 bases at V and 0 bases at J; junction bases unmatched: 7. This CDR3 region has 14 residues. Germline V CDR1 and CDR2: MNHEY, SVGEGT.

The genes are TRBV20-1 and TRBJ2-1; the D gene could be TRBD1 or TRBD2 (7 bases each). Germline CDR1 DFQATT, CDR2 SNEGSKA (reference sequence). This CDR3 has 13 amino acids. V was shortened by 7 bases and J by 4 bases, with 14 bases between the two germline ends. CDR3 in amino acids: CSVPQGGYNEQFF. The CDR3 nucleotides are TGCAGTGTTCCGCAGGGGGGGTACAATGAGCAGTTCTTC.

This clonotype is large in the sample. The chain recombines TRBV10-1 with TRBJ2-7; 7 bases map to TRBD2. The CDR3 sequence is 14 residues long. The germline gives CDR1 WNHNN, CDR2 SYGVQD (reference sequence). The V segment lost 2 bases and the J segment 2 bases; nucleotides outside the gene matches: 3. The CDR3 DNA reads TGCGCCAGCAGTGAGGCGGGAGCGGCCTACGAGCAGTACTTC. This gives the protein CASSEAGAAYEQYF.

The chain carries TRBV6-1 and TRBJ2-5, with D maybe TRBD1 (6 bases). The germline gives CDR1 MNHNS, CDR2 SASEGT. Deletions cut 8 bases from V and 11 bases from J, with 27 bases between. CDR3 length: 15 residues. CDR3 bases: TGTGCCAGCGGGATTGGGGGCCGTGACCAAGATACGCAGTACTTC. It yields the protein CASGIGGRDQDTQYF.

Of note for this clonotype: The junction departs from the called germline gene at one end, perhaps through a read error. The CDR3 sequence is CASSLPGGRGVDTQYF. CDR3 DNA sequence: TGTGCCAGCAGTTTACCGGGGGGAAGGGGTGTAGACACGCAGTATTTC. The genes are TRBV6-2 or TRBV6-3 and TRBJ2-3; TRBD2 matches 7 bases. The CDR3 is 16 amino acids. Germline CDR1 and CDR2: MNHEY and SVGEGT.

This clonotype is judged medium-sized. The CDR3 sequence: CASSEPRGDTQSTYNEQFF. The CDR3 DNA reads as TGTGCCAGCAGTGAACCACGTGGGGATACCCAGAGTACCTACAATGAGCAGTTCTTC. The chain joins TRBV6-1 to TRBJ2-1, with unresolved D. V lost 2 bases and J 2 bases, leaving 22 bases between the germline ends. This CDR3 is built from 19 residues. CDR1 and CDR2 from the germline V gene are MNHNS and SASEGT.